The 30 T cell receptor beta chains presented below share a single source sample, sequenced in a study of blood T cell repertoires in COVID-19. The data were produced by immunoSEQ multiplex PCR, yet TCRdb's version contains in-frame clones alone and is incomplete. Of about 49,000 clones in the sample, 90% were seen once. What was sequenced was peripheral blood. The receptors were sampled from a human donor in a cohort sampled during active COVID-19.

The J gene is TRBJ1-2, the V gene TRBV2, with unresolved D. This CDR3 has 12 amino acids. Germline V gene sequence: CDR1 SNHLY, CDR2 FYNNEI. Trimming cost V 10 bases and J 0 bases, with 9 bases left between them. DNA for the CDR3: TGTGCCACCGCGGGGTCTAACTATGGCTACACCTTC. Translating it yields CATAGSNYGYTF.

This clone was found a few times. The CDR3 loop reads CASSPPIQGGSGELFF. Written as DNA, the CDR3 is TGTGCCAGCAGCCCACCCATACAGGGTGGGTCCGGGGAGCTGTTTTTT. This sequence joins TRBV7-9 and TRBJ2-2; D may be TRBD1 (6 bases). The CDR3 spans 16 residues. Trimming removed 5 bases from V and 6 bases from J, with 19 bases in between. Germline loops: CDR1 SEHNR, CDR2 FQNEAQ (reference sequence). Drawing the rest from reference TRBV7-9 and TRBJ2-2, the complete variable domain is DTGVSQNPRHKITKRGQNVTFRCDPISEHNRLYWYRQTLGQGPEFLTYFQNEAQLEKSRLLSDRFSAERPKGSFSTLEIQRTEQGDSAMYLCASSPPIQGGSGELFFGEGSRLTVL.

A few counts support this clone. This sequence joins TRBV24-1 and TRBJ1-5; D gene unclear. The length of the CDR3 is 14 residues. V gave up 2 bases and J gave up 2 bases, with 6 bases separating them. Germline V CDR1 and CDR2: KGHDR, SFDVKD. The CDR3 DNA follows: TGTGCCACCAGTGATTCCGGGGGCAATCAGCCCCAGCATTTT. It yields the protein CATSDSGGNQPQHF.

The V gene is TRBV9, the J gene TRBJ2-2; D may be TRBD2 (5 bases). V lost 0 bases, J lost 1 base, and 10 bases lay in between. Looked up from germline, CDR1 is SGDLS and CDR2 is YYNGEE. This CDR3 has 16 amino acids. The CDR3 nucleotides read TGTGCCAGCAGCGTAGCCCTAGCAGAGAACACCGGGGAGCTGTTTTTT. Encoded protein: CASSVALAENTGELFF.

V usage is TRBV29-1 and J usage is TRBJ2-2; 7 positions agree with TRBD1. This CDR3 contains 14 residues. Germline CDR1 is SQVTM and CDR2 is ANQGSEA. Trimming cost V 7 bases and J 0 bases; bases outside gene matches: 5. The CDR3 loop is CSGAGTANTGELFF. CDR3 sequence (DNA): TGCAGCGGCGCCGGGACAGCGAACACCGGGGAGCTGTTTTTT.

This rearrangement joins TRBV12-3 or TRBV12-4 to TRBJ2-4, with 8 bases lining up with TRBD1. The V gene end was trimmed by 2 bases and the J gene end by 9 bases; junction bases not matched to a gene: 3. This CDR3 is 13 amino acids long. The CDR3 bases are TGTGCCAGCAGTTTAAGGGACAGGAGCATTCAGTACTTC. It encodes CASSLRDRSIQYF.

The chain couples TRBV6-5 to TRBJ1-1; 10 bases are shared with TRBD1. There are 14 residues in the CDR3. Germline V gene sequence: CDR1 MNHEY, CDR2 SVGAGI. Written as DNA, the CDR3 is TGTGCGAGCGGTTCCATCCGGGACAGGGGTGAAGCTTTCTTT. The encoded protein is CASGSIRDRGEAFF.

A note on this clone: The junction shows a germline mismatch at one end, possibly a read error. The chain recombines TRBV7-7 with TRBJ2-2; D is perhaps TRBD2 (6 bases). The CDR3 sequence is 18 residues long. CDR1 and CDR2 from the germline V gene are SSHAT and FNYEAQ (reference sequence). CDR3 protein: CASSRVRDSIGDTGELFF. CDR3 coding DNA: TGTGCTAGCAGTCGCGTCCGGGACTCCATAGGCGACACCGGGGAGCTGTTTTTT.

This clone was observed a single time. The rearrangement links TRBV7-2 to TRBJ1-4; TRBD1 is a possible D gene (5 bases). V lost 1 base and J 5 bases, leaving 8 bases between the germline ends. The CDR3 contains 14 residues. Germline assignment: CDR1 SGHTA and CDR2 FQGNSA. The CDR3, as DNA: TGTGCCAGCAGCTTAGGGGGGGGAAATGAAAAACTGTTTTTT. The encoded protein is CASSLGGGNEKLFF.

This clone showed up just a few times. This chain uses TRBV7-9 with TRBJ2-1; perhaps TRBD1 as D (5 bases). CDR1 is SEHNR and CDR2 is FQNEAQ in the germline V gene (reference sequence). V was cut by 4 bases and J by 1 base, with 11 bases left in between. This CDR3 spans 15 amino acids. CDR3 DNA sequence: TGTGCCAGCAGCTCCGCGCAGGGATCCTACAATGAGCAGTTCTTC. This translates into CASSSAQGSYNEQFF. Combining the CDR3 with reference TRBV7-9 and TRBJ2-1 gives the whole variable domain DTGVSQNPRHKITKRGQNVTFRCDPISEHNRLYWYRQTLGQGPEFLTYFQNEAQLEKSRLLSDRFSAERPKGSFSTLEIQRTEQGDSAMYLCASSSAQGSYNEQFFGPGTRLTVL.

This chain links TRBV7-3 with TRBJ2-4; the D gene is possibly TRBD2 (6 bases). Trimming removed 2 bases from V and 9 bases from J, with 29 bases in between. Germline V gene sequence: CDR1 SGHTA, CDR2 FQGTGA. The CDR3 length is 19 residues. In nucleotides, the CDR3 is TGTGCCAGCAGCTTACGGGACCCCTGGGGCGGGGATTCGGAGAGCATTCAGTACTTC. Its protein product is CASSLRDPWGGDSESIQYF.

V is TRBV7-8 and J is TRBJ1-2; a possible D gene is TRBD1 (5 bases). V was cut by 1 base and J by 8 bases, with 20 bases left in between. Germline V gives CDR1 SGHVS, CDR2 FQNEAQ. CDR3 length: 16 residues. The CDR3 loop reads CASSLEWGGRMDGYTF. The CDR3 DNA sequence: TGTGCCAGCAGCTTAGAGTGGGGCGGCAGGATGGACGGCTACACCTTC.

The chain is built from TRBV27 and TRBJ2-1, with D perhaps TRBD1 (6 bases). Trimming left V 6 bases short and J 7 bases short, with 22 bases between. Germline V CDR1 and CDR2: MNHEY, SMNVEV (reference sequence). CDR3 length equals 16 residues. The CDR3: CASSQPRQRGMNEQFF. CDR3 nucleotides: TGTGCCAGCAGCCAACCACGACAGAGGGGGATGAATGAGCAGTTCTTC.

The chain recombines TRBV6-6 with TRBJ1-5, with 7 bases identical to TRBD1. The CDR3 runs 15 residues. Germline V gene data show CDR1 as MNHNY and CDR2 as SVGAGI (reference sequence). V lost 8 bases to trimming and J lost 5 bases; unmatched junction nucleotides: 12. The CDR3 DNA follows: TGTGCCAGCGCCCCGACAGGGTTATTGTATCAGCCCCAGCATTTT. Translation gives CASAPTGLLYQPQHF.

The J gene is TRBJ2-7, the V gene TRBV27, with D maybe TRBD1 (5 bases). Trimming cost V 3 bases and J 6 bases, with 9 bases left between them. Germline CDR1 reads MNHEY; CDR2 reads SMNVEV (reference sequence). The CDR3 is made up of 12 amino acids. The CDR3 loop is CASSLSGLEQYF. The CDR3 DNA follows: TGTGCCAGCAGTTTGTCAGGGCTCGAGCAGTACTTC.

The rearrangement links TRBV5-4 to TRBJ2-7; the match to TRBD2 covers 10 bases. CDR1 is SGHNT and CDR2 is YYREEE in the germline V gene (reference sequence). With V trimmed by 3 bases and J by 3 bases, 6 bases remained unmatched. There are 15 residues in the CDR3. The CDR3 DNA follows: TGTGCCAGCAGCTACCCGGGACTAGCGAACTACGAGCAGTACTTC. The encoded protein is CASSYPGLANYEQYF.

The J gene is TRBJ2-7, the V gene TRBV19; 9 positions agree with TRBD2. CDR1 and CDR2 (germline): LNHDA, SQIVND (reference sequence). V lost 6 bases and J lost 4; bases outside the gene matches: 7. The CDR3 is 14 amino acids. CDR3 residues: CASSQAGGRYEQYF. CDR3 nucleotides: TGTGCCAGTAGCCAGGCGGGAGGGCGGTACGAGCAGTACTTC.

The chain is built from TRBV19 and TRBJ2-5, with a possible D match to TRBD2 (5 bases). Germline V gene lookup returns CDR1 LNHDA and CDR2 SQIVND (reference sequence). V lost 1 base to trimming and J lost 3 bases, with 6 bases between them. CDR3 length: 13 residues. The CDR3 nucleotides read TGTGCCAGTAGTATAGGGAGGAAAGAGACCCAGTACTTC. Amino acids: CASSIGRKETQYF.

V and J are TRBV30 and TRBJ1-6, with D possibly TRBD1 on 5 matching bases. This CDR3 comprises 13 residues. With 1 base removed from V and 5 bases from J, the gap between germline ends came to 6 bases. Per the germline V gene, CDR1 is GTSNPN and CDR2 is SVGIG (reference sequence). CDR3 sequence reads: CAWSGGDNSPLHF. The CDR3 DNA is TGTGCCTGGAGTGGGGGGGATAATTCACCCCTCCACTTT.

This chain connects TRBV3-1 (or the pseudogene TRBV3-2) to TRBJ2-7; D is unclear. Germline-derived CDR1 and CDR2 are LGHDT and YNNKEL (reference sequence). With 1 base removed from V and 7 bases from J, the gap between germline ends came to 11 bases. CDR3 length: 13 amino acids. The DNA for the CDR3 is TGTGCCAGCAGCCAAGGACTGACCTGGGAGCAGTACGTC. It is translated as CASSQGLTWEQYV.

The rearrangement uses TRBV5-1 and TRBJ1-1, with D tentatively TRBD1 (5 bases). Trimming shortened V by 2 bases and J by 7 bases, and 12 bases separated the two germline ends. The germline gives CDR1 SGHRS, CDR2 YFSETQ. The CDR3 has 13 residues. CDR3: CASSLQTEDEAFF. In nucleotides, the CDR3 is TGCGCCAGCAGCTTACAGACAGAAGATGAAGCTTTCTTT.

The chain recombines TRBV30 with TRBJ1-1; 8 bases map to TRBD1. The V and J ends lost 4 bases and 4 bases, in that order; junction bases with no gene match: 11. The germline V gene encodes CDR1 GTSNPN and CDR2 SVGIG (reference sequence). The CDR3 consists of 15 residues. The chain's CDR3 is CAWIRQGKDGTEAFF. The CDR3 coding sequence is TGTGCCTGGATTCGACAGGGGAAGGACGGCACTGAAGCTTTCTTT.

CDR3 amino acids: CASSFNRGTDTQYF. The CDR3 DNA sequence: TGTGCCAGCAGCTTTAACAGGGGCACAGATACGCAGTATTTT. The rearrangement uses TRBV11-1 and TRBJ2-3; D is perhaps TRBD1 (6 bases). The CDR3 is 14 residues long. V lost 3 bases and J lost 1, with 8 bases in between. The germline V gene encodes CDR1 SGHAT and CDR2 FQDESV (reference sequence).

This clone was observed once. The V and J genes are TRBV5-1 and TRBJ2-1; 9 nucleotides agree with TRBD2. This CDR3 has 15 residues. J lost 9 bases, V lost 1 base, and 8 bases had no gene match. Germline CDR1 SGHRS, CDR2 YFSETQ. The CDR3 region is CASSLNSGSRSEQFF. DNA for the CDR3: TGCGCCAGCAGCTTGAATAGCGGGAGTAGGAGTGAGCAGTTCTTC.

CDR3 sequence: CASSIPGLGETQYF. Here the CDR3 DNA reads TGTGCCAGTAGTATACCAGGGTTGGGGGAGACCCAGTACTTC. The genes are TRBV19 and TRBJ2-5; weak D call: TRBD1 (5 bases). CDR1 is LNHDA and CDR2 is SQIVND in the germline V gene (reference sequence). The V gene lost 2 bases and the J gene lost 5 bases, with 12 bases spanning the gap. CDR3 length: 14 amino acids.

The chain is built from TRBV6-1 and TRBJ2-3, with TRBD2 as a possible D gene (6 bases). There are 14 residues in the CDR3. The V gene lost 3 bases and the J gene lost 2 bases, with 9 bases spanning the gap. Germline V gives CDR1 MNHNS, CDR2 SASEGT. The CDR3 nucleotides are TGTGCCAGCAGTGACGGGGGACTCACAGATACGCAGTATTTT. This codes for CASSDGGLTDTQYF.

The chain couples TRBV9 to TRBJ2-1, with D perhaps TRBD1 (7 bases). V was trimmed by 4 bases and J by 4 bases, leaving 18 bases between them. Germline V gives CDR1 SGDLS, CDR2 YYNGEE. The CDR3 sequence is 16 residues long. In DNA form, the CDR3 reads TGTGCCAGCAGCCCAGGACAGGCTGGGAGGTACAATGAGCAGTTCTTC. Its protein product is CASSPGQAGRYNEQFF.

This clone was picked up one time. CDR3 coding DNA: TGTGCCAGCAGCTTCTCTAGCGGGGGAGAAGAGACCCAGTACTTC. Amino acid sequence: CASSFSSGGEETQYF. The chain links TRBV5-4 to TRBJ2-5; 10 bases line up with TRBD2. Germline V gene sequence: CDR1 SGHNT, CDR2 YYREEE (reference sequence). The CDR3 covers 15 residues. Trimming removed 2 bases from V and 3 bases from J; junction bases left unmatched: 4.

The genes are TRBV19 and TRBJ2-1; TRBD1 is a possible D gene (6 bases). CDR3 length: 14 residues. Per the germline V gene, CDR1 is LNHDA and CDR2 is SQIVND (reference sequence). Trimming shortened V by 2 bases and J by 10 bases, and 15 bases separated the two germline ends. CDR3 coding DNA: TGTGCCAGTAGTATACCCAGGGGAGATACGGAGCAGTTCTTC. It specifies CASSIPRGDTEQFF.

This chain links TRBV11-2 with TRBJ2-3, with D tentatively TRBD2 (7 bases). The V gene lost 3 bases and the J gene lost 5 bases, with 18 bases spanning the gap. This CDR3 comprises 16 residues. Germline V gives CDR1 SGHAT, CDR2 FQNNGV. DNA of the CDR3: TGTGCCAGCAGCTTCTTGACGGGGGGCGCGGGAGATACGCAGTATTTT. This translates into CASSFLTGGAGDTQYF.